These T cell receptor beta chains were read from a single sample in a study of CD8 T cells in ankylosing spondylitis. MiXCR, applied by TCRdb to the 5' RACE reads, yields one record per CDR3 protein. Among a few hundred thousand distinct CDR3 sequences listed, 20% to 25% were seen once. Sequenced: blood, either unsorted or a sorted T cell fraction (not recorded which). The source of these receptors is a male donor with ankylosing spondylitis. Each CDR3 is given with its conserved first and last residue. The D gene is left open where the match is weak. Size is stated for part of the rows, as once, few or many counts, or as a class when the clone is expanded.

D: TRBD1
J: TRBJ2-2
size: few
V: TRBV4-3
CDR3: CASSQGTGGAWFVTGELFF
DNA: TGCGCCAGCAGCCAAGGGACAGGGGGCGCATGGTTCGTCACCGGGGAGCTGTTTTTT

D: -
J: TRBJ2-5
size: -
V: TRBV12-3/TRBV12-4
CDR3: CASSPSGLQETQYF
DNA: TGTGCCAGCAGTCCAAGCGGATTACAAGAGACCCAGTACTTC

D: -
J: TRBJ2-2
size: -
V: TRBV14
CDR3: CASSRLMNTGELFF
DNA: TGTGCCAGCAGCCGGCTGATGAACACCGGGGAGCTGTTTTTT

D: -
J: TRBJ2-5
size: -
V: TRBV27
CDR3: CASSDWGLSPRKTQYF
DNA: TGTGCCAGCAGTGACTGGGGGTTGTCGCCCCGGAAGACCCAGTACTTC

D: -
J: TRBJ2-4
size: many
V: TRBV6-2/TRBV6-3
CDR3: CASSHRATGNIQYF
DNA: TGTGCCAGCAGTCACCGGGCTACCGGAAACATTCAGTACTTC

D: -
J: TRBJ1-5
size: few
V: TRBV4-3
CDR3: CASSQEGSENQPQHF
DNA: TGCGCCAGCAGCCAAGAAGGGTCAGAAAATCAGCCCCAGCATTTT

D: TRBD1
J: TRBJ2-3
size: few
V: TRBV6-1
CDR3: CASRAPGQTDTQYF
DNA: TGTGCCAGCAGGGCACCGGGACAGACAGATACGCAGTATTTT

D: TRBD1
J: TRBJ2-7
size: -
V: TRBV29-1
CDR3: CSAQPQGVSEQYF
DNA: TGCAGCGCCCAACCCCAGGGGGTCTCCGAGCAGTACTTC

D: TRBD2
J: TRBJ2-1
size: few
V: TRBV27
CDR3: CATKLAGVNEQFF
DNA: TGTGCCACCAAACTAGCGGGAGTCAATGAGCAGTTCTTC

D: -
J: TRBJ2-4
size: few
V: TRBV6-1
CDR3: CASTNPNSLGRAKNIQYF
DNA: TGTGCCAGCACCAACCCTAACTCCCTTGGGCGGGCCAAAAACATTCAGTACTTC

D: TRBD2
J: TRBJ2-3
size: few
V: TRBV7-3
CDR3: CASSFGTSGPDTQYF
DNA: TGTGCCAGCAGCTTCGGGACTAGCGGCCCAGATACGCAGTATTTT

D: -
J: TRBJ2-4
size: few
V: TRBV20-1
CDR3: CSAREAASAKNIQYF
DNA: TGCAGTGCTAGAGAGGCCGCCTCAGCCAAAAACATTCAGTACTTC

D: TRBD1
J: TRBJ1-1
size: few
V: TRBV6-1
CDR3: CASSPPQGGALSAAFF
DNA: TGTGCCAGCAGTCCCCCGCAGGGGGGAGCATTGTCGGCAGCTTTCTTT

D: -
J: TRBJ1-5
size: -
V: TRBV6-2/TRBV6-3
CDR3: CASSHQGQPQHF
DNA: TGTGCCAGCAGCCATCAGGGGCAGCCCCAGCATTTT

D: TRBD2
J: TRBJ2-7
size: -
V: TRBV7-8
CDR3: CASSFGLAEDSYEQYF
DNA: TGTGCCAGCAGCTTCGGACTAGCGGAAGACTCCTACGAGCAGTACTTC

D: TRBD2
J: TRBJ2-3
size: few
V: TRBV28
CDR3: CASSLGGDWKDTQYF
DNA: TGTGCCAGCAGTCTCGGGGGGGACTGGAAAGATACGCAGTATTTT

D: -
J: TRBJ1-2
size: few
V: TRBV20-1
CDR3: CSARGNLGLGGYGYTF
DNA: TGCAGTGCTAGGGGGAATCTCGGCCTAGGAGGGTATGGCTACACCTTC

D: TRBD2
J: TRBJ2-7
size: -
V: TRBV9
CDR3: CASSVGLAELRDYEQYF
DNA: TGTGCCAGCAGCGTCGGACTAGCGGAACTACGGGACTACGAGCAGTACTTC

D: -
J: TRBJ2-2
size: -
V: TRBV9
CDR3: CASSVGRLNTGELFF
DNA: TGTGCCAGCAGCGTTGGAAGGTTGAACACCGGGGAGCTGTTTTTT

D: -
J: TRBJ2-2
size: -
V: TRBV5-1
CDR3: CASSFGRSANTGELFF
DNA: TGCGCCAGCAGCTTTGGAAGGAGTGCGAACACCGGGGAGCTGTTTTTT

D: -
J: TRBJ2-7
size: few
V: TRBV29-1
CDR3: CSVESGVNLGEQYF
DNA: TGCAGCGTTGAATCCGGTGTTAACCTGGGCGAGCAGTACTTC

D: -
J: TRBJ2-7
size: -
V: TRBV5-4
CDR3: CASSLDFTYEQYF
DNA: TGTGCCAGCAGCTTGGATTTCACCTACGAGCAGTACTTC

D: TRBD2
J: TRBJ2-1
size: many
V: TRBV5-1
CDR3: CASTPWGGRSLYNEQFF
DNA: TGCGCCAGCACCCCGTGGGGCGGGAGAAGCTTGTACAATGAGCAGTTCTTC